The rows below give T cell receptor beta chains drawn from one sample of a study of blood T cell repertoires in COVID-19. The table came from immunoSEQ multiplex PCR; TCRdb's copy has only in-frame clones and leaves some out. The table lists 30,000 to 35,000 clones, around 82% of them singletons. The sample taken for sequencing was peripheral blood. These receptors originate from an older man with active or convalescent COVID-19. The CDR3 runs from the conserved cysteine through the conserved F or W. The D gene is left open where the match is weak. Part of the rows lack a size; the others show once, few, many or a class for expanded clones.

>TRBV28|-|TRBJ2-1|-
CASSLPDNEQFF
TGTGCCAGCAGTTTACCGGACAATGAGCAGTTCTTC
>TRBV27|-|TRBJ2-1|-
CASSSGGSYNEQFF
TGTGCCAGCAGTTCCGGGGGCTCCTACAATGAGCAGTTCTTC
>TRBV19|few|TRBJ1-5|-
CASRDRQVGGNQPQHF
TGTGCCAGTAGGGACCGACAGGTAGGGGGCAATCAGCCCCAGCATTTT
>TRBV18|-|TRBJ2-1|-
CASSPRLVTMSNNEQFF
TGTGCCAGCTCACCTCGCTTAGTGACAATGAGTAACAATGAGCAGTTCTTC
>TRBV7-2|-|TRBJ1-2|-
CASSLAMRTIGYTF
TGTGCCAGCAGCTTAGCGATGCGGACTATTGGCTACACCTTC
>TRBV6-1|-|TRBJ1-5|-
CASSEGRGLSQHF
TGTGCCAGCAGTGAAGGGCGGGGGTTGTCCCAGCATTTT
>TRBV19|-|TRBJ1-5|-
CASSTSMRGNQPQHF
TGTGCCAGTAGTACCTCCATGAGGGGCAATCAGCCCCAGCATTTT
>TRBV25-1|-|TRBJ1-1|TRBD1
CASSEEGQGDEAFF
TGTGCCAGCAGTGAAGAGGGACAGGGGGATGAAGCTTTCTTT
>TRBV19|-|TRBJ2-7|TRBD2
CASSASLAGEVKQYF
TGTGCCAGTAGTGCCTCCCTAGCGGGAGAGGTAAAGCAGTACTTC
>TRBV19|-|TRBJ1-4|-
CASRHPGATNEKLFF
TGTGCCAGTAGGCACCCGGGTGCAACTAATGAAAAACTGTTTTTT
>TRBV9|-|TRBJ2-1|TRBD2
CASSGSLAGGPYNEQFF
TGTGCCAGCAGCGGATCCCTAGCGGGGGGGCCCTACAATGAGCAGTTCTTC
>TRBV7-2|few|TRBJ2-6|-
CASSLGRVASGANVLTF
TGTGCCAGCAGCTTGGGCAGGGTGGCCTCTGGGGCCAACGTCCTGACTTTC
>TRBV5-1|-|TRBJ2-7|TRBD2
CASSSGLAGGREQYF
TGCGCCAGCAGCTCTGGACTAGCGGGAGGTCGCGAGCAGTACTTC
>TRBV14|-|TRBJ2-7|TRBD2
CASSPRLAGKYEQYF
TGTGCCAGCAGTCCCCGACTAGCGGGAAAATACGAGCAGTACTTC
>TRBV11-3|-|TRBJ2-2|TRBD2
CASSLTSGNTGELFF
TGTGCCAGCAGCTTGACTAGCGGGAACACCGGGGAGCTGTTTTTT